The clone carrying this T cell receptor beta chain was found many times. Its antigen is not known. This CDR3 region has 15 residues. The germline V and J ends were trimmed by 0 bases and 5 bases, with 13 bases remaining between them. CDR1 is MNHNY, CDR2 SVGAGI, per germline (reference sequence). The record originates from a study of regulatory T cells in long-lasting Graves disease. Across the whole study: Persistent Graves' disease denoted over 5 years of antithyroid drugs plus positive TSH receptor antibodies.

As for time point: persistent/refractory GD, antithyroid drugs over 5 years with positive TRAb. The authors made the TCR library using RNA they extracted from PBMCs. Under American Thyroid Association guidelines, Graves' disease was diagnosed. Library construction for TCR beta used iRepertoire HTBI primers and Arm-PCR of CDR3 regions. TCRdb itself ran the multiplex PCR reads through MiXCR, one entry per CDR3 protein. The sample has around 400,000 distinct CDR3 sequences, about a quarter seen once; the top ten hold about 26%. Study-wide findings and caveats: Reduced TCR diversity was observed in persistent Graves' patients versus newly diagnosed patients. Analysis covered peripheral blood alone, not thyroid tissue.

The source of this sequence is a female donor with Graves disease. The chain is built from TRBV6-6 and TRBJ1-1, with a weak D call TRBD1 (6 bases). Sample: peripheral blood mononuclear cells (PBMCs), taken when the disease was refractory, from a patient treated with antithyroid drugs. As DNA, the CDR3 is TGTGCCAGCAGTTACTCGGGGGGCAAGGGGACTGAAGCTTTCTTT. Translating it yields CASSYSGGKGTEAFF.